In this sample, the clone carrying this T cell receptor beta chain turned up a few times. Its antigen is undetermined. All donors participated as healthy donors of bone marrow. These data originate in a study of cytomegalovirus exposure and HLA in healthy donors. The study's findings and limits: The study found most TCR sequences rare, yet found some public TCRs in many donors.

The CDR3 has 14 amino acids. Germline V gene lookup returns CDR1 SGHRS and CDR2 YFSETQ. V lost 2 bases and J lost 5; bases outside the gene matches: 4. 13 Jbeta primers and 60 Vbeta primers were used for the PCR. Repertoires were generated with immunoSEQ multiplex PCR, while TCRdb's copy carries only in-frame clones and drops some. The table has under 200,000 clones, 82% seen once. Sample: PBMCs. This clonotype originated in a girl aged 5-17 years in good health and CMV-seropositive. J is TRBJ2-3 and V is TRBV5-1; 8 bases align to TRBD2. In DNA, the CDR3 is TGCGCCAGCAGCTTTTTGCGGGGGGTAGATACGCAGTATTTT. This sequence encodes CASSFLRGVDTQYF.